This TCR beta chain appears in the sequencing data of a study of response to subunit inactivated influenza vaccine. MiXCR was run by TCRdb on the RT-PCR reads, yielding one entry per CDR3 protein. The table lists about 780,000 distinct CDR3 sequences, 15% to 20% of them singletons. This clonotype was counted only a few times. Its matching antigen is unknown. The V end lost 4 bases, the J end lost 0 bases, and 12 bases lay between the germline ends. The CDR3 has 15 residues. Study-wide results and caveats: Each seasonal influenza vaccination recruits few new T cells, the authors suggested.

The clonotype originates from a man aged 50-59 years who received an inactivated influenza vaccine. The sequencing used PBMCs from blood, collected more than 4 days after vaccination. V usage is TRBV12-3 or TRBV12-4 and J usage is TRBJ1-2, with D possibly matching TRBD1 (5 bases). The CDR3 DNA reads TGTGCCAGCAGTTCAAGCTTGGGGCCTAACTATGGCTACACCTTC. Translated: CASSSSLGPNYGYTF.